Within the sample, the clone carrying this T cell receptor (beta chain) is large. What it binds is not known. Preparation of the TCRbeta library was carried out with unique molecular identifiers. A single record per CDR3 protein comes from TCRdb applying MiXCR to the PCR reads. The sample shows some 50,000 distinct CDR3 sequences, roughly 8.7% of them seen only once. These data belong to a study of T-cell reconstitution after alpha-beta-depleted transplantation in children. The study, taken as a whole, reports: Expanded graft clones, several hundred of them, were reportedly the source of alpha-beta T cells about two months after transplant.

CDR1 is DFQATT, CDR2 SNEGSKA, per germline (reference sequence). V lost 5 bases and J 1 base, leaving 8 bases between the germline ends. The CDR3 extends over 12 amino acids. This sequence originates from a male patient between 2 and 10 years old who had a stem cell transplant for chronic granulomatous disease, so the T cells may come from the graft donor. The gene calls are TRBV20-1 and TRBJ1-1; D not resolved. The sequencing used PBMCs, mostly from graft donor cells, collected 60 days after TCRalphabeta/CD19-depleted stem cell transplant. DNA of the CDR3: TGCAGTGCTTTCGGGTCGAACACTGAAGCTTTCTTT. Translation gives CSAFGSNTEAFF.